This T cell receptor beta chain derives from a study of tumor-infiltrating lymphocytes in localized non-small cell lung cancer. The wider study: Each patient gave resected tumor and non-adjacent uninvolved lung tissue. Broader study findings: Immunotypes IM1 and IM2 had similar TCR-derived T-cell fractions. TCR sequencing covered a subset of patients with enough tissue.

Details on this clone: The antigen is not known.

Here immunoSEQ multiplex PCR was the method, and the copy in TCRdb shows in-frame clones only, minus some. This sample carries 15,000 to 20,000 clones, 65% to 80% of them seen once, and the ten largest clones take 4.5% to 5.5%. The specimen was lung tumor tissue. This TCR derives from a human donor with non-small cell lung cancer.

The CDR3 coding sequence is TGTGCCAGCAGCTTATACCGGGACGGGTACTCCTACGAGCAGTACTTC. Protein product: CASSLYRDGYSYEQYF. The J gene is TRBJ2-7, the V gene TRBV7-9; D may correspond to TRBD1 or TRBD2 (5 bases each). There are 16 residues in the CDR3. Trimming stripped 2 bases from V and 0 bases from J, with 14 bases between. Germline V gene data show CDR1 as SEHNR and CDR2 as FQNEAQ (reference sequence).